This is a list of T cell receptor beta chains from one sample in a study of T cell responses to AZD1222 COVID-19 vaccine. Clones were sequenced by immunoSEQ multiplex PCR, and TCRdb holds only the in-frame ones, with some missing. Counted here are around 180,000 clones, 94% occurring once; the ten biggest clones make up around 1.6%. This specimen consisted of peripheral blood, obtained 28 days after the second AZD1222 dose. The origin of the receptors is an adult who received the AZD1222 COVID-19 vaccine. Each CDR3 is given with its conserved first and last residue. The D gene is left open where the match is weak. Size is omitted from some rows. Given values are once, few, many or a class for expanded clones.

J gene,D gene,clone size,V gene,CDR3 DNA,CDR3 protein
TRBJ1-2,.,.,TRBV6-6,TGTGCCAGCAGTTACGGGAGCGGGGATGGCTACACCTTC,CASSYGSGDGYTF
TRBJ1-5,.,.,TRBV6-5,TGTGCCAGCAGGGGGTTACTAATGTCGAATCAGCCCCAGCATTTT,CASRGLLMSNQPQHF
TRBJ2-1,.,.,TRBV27,TGTGCCAGCAGTTTCCGTCCATACAATGAGCAGTTCTTC,CASSFRPYNEQFF
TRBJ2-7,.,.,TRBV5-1,TGCGCCAGCAGCTCGGACGGATACGAGCAGTACTTC,CASSSDGYEQYF
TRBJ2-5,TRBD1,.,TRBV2,TGTGCCAGCAGTGAACTAACAGGGGGAGAGACCCAGTACTTC,CASSELTGGETQYF
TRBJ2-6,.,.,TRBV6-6,TGTACCCTCGCAGCGGCTAGCTCTGGGGCCAACGTCCTGACTTTC,CTLAAASSGANVLTF
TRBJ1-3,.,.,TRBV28,TGTGCCAGCAGTTACCAAAGCGGCGGCTCTGGAAACACCATATATTTT,CASSYQSGGSGNTIYF
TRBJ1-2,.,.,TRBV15,TGTGCCACCAGCAGAGAGGACAGTCCCTATGGCTACACCTTC,CATSREDSPYGYTF
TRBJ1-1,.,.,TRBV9,TGTGCCAGCAGCGTAGGAACGTTGGGCACTGAAGCTTTCTTT,CASSVGTLGTEAFF
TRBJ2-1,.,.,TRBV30,TGTGCCTGGAGTCCAAGAGGCAGGGTCGATGAGCAGTTCTTC,CAWSPRGRVDEQFF
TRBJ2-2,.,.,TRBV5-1,TGCGCCAGCAGCCCGGGAGTTGGGTTGAACACCGGGGAGCTGTTTTTT,CASSPGVGLNTGELFF
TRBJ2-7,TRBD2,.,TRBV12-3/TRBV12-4,TGTGCCAGCAGTGGACTAGCCCCCTACGAGCAGTACTTC,CASSGLAPYEQYF
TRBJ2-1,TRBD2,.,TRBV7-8,TGTGCCAGCAGTGAAGTGCGGGGGAGCTCCTACAATGAGCAGTTCTTC,CASSEVRGSSYNEQFF
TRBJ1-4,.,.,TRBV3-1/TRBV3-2,TGTGCCAGCAGTCGGGGGAGTGCTAATGAAAAACTGTTTTTT,CASSRGSANEKLFF
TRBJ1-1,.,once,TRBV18,TGTGCCAGCTCACCACAGGGGGTGAACACTGAAGCTTTCTTT,CASSPQGVNTEAFF
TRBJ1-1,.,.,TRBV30,TGTGCCTGGAAAGTAACAGGGACCACTGAAGCTTTCTTT,CAWKVTGTTEAFF
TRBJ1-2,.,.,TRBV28,TGTGCCAGCAGTTTAGTCAGGGAGGTGAACTATGGCTACACCTTC,CASSLVREVNYGYTF
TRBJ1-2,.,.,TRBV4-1,TGCGCCAGCAGCCAACGCCAGGCGGCGAACTATGGCTACACCTTC,CASSQRQAANYGYTF
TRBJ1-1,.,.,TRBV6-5,TGTGCCAGCAGTTACTCGGGGGGTTGGGGCACTGAAGCTTTCTTT,CASSYSGGWGTEAFF
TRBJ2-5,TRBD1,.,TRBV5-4,TGTGCCAGCAGCCATCCCGGGACAGGGATGATTAAGACCCAGTACTTC,CASSHPGTGMIKTQYF
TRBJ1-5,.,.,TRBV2,TGTGCCAGCAGTTGGGCCCTAGCCGGCAATCAGCCCCAGCATTTT,CASSWALAGNQPQHF
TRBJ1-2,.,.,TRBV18,TGTGCCAGCTCACTATATACAGTCAACTATGGCTACACCTTC,CASSLYTVNYGYTF
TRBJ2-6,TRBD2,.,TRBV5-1,TGCGCCAGCAGCTTTTCTCTAGCGGGAGGCTCTGGGGCCAACGTCCTGACTTTC,CASSFSLAGGSGANVLTF
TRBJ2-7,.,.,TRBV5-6,TGTGCCAGCAACCCCGGGACCACTTACGAGCAGTACTTC,CASNPGTTYEQYF
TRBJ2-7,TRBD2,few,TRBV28,TGTGCCAGCAGTTTAATCGGGAGGGTCTACGAGCAGTACTTC,CASSLIGRVYEQYF
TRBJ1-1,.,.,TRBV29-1,TGCAGCGTTGAATTGGGCGCCGAAGCTTTCTTT,CSVELGAEAFF
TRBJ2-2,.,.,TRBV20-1,TGCAGTGCTAGTAAGGGAGACGGCACCGGGGAGCTGTTTTTT,CSASKGDGTGELFF
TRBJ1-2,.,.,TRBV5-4,TGTGCCAGCAGCCGACCGGCCACCGGCGGCTACACCTTC,CASSRPATGGYTF
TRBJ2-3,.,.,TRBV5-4,TGTGCCAGCAGCTCGGGGGGCACAGATACGCAGTATTTT,CASSSGGTDTQYF
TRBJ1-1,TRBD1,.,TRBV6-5,TGTGCCAGCCGGATGACAGGGTTGAACACTGAAGCTTTCTTT,CASRMTGLNTEAFF
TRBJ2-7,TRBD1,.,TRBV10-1,TGCGCCAGCAGCCGGGACAGTTCGAGCTCCTACGAGCAGTACTTC,CASSRDSSSSYEQYF
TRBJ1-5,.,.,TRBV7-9,TGTGCCAGCAGCTTAGGGGTTGGCAATCAGCCCCAGCATTTT,CASSLGVGNQPQHF
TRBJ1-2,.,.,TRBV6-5,TGTGCCAGCAGTTCACCCACTGAGGGACCTGGCTACACCTTC,CASSSPTEGPGYTF
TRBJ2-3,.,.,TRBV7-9,TGTGCCAGCAGCCCGGGGTCTAGCACAGATACGCAGTATTTT,CASSPGSSTDTQYF
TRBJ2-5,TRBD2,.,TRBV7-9,TGTGCCAGCACCAACGGCGGGGGGGCCCTCAAGAGGGGCCAGTACTTC,CASTNGGGALKRGQYF
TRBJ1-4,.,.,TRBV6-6,TGTGCCAGCAGTTCCAGGGTGGAGGGTGAAAAACTGTTTTTT,CASSSRVEGEKLFF
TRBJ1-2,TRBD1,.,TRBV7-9,TGTGCCAGCAGCAGTAGCTGGACAGGGGAAAAAGATGGCTACACCTTC,CASSSSWTGEKDGYTF
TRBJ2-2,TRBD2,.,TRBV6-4,TGTGCCAGCAGTGTCCTAGCGGGGAACACCGGGGAGCTGTTTTTT,CASSVLAGNTGELFF
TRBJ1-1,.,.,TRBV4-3,TGCGCCAGCAGCCAGTATGCTCGGGGGCTGAACACTGAAGCTTTCTTT,CASSQYARGLNTEAFF
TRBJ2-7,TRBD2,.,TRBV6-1,TGTGCCAGCAGTGAAGGTGTAGCGGGAGTTTACGAGCAGTACTTC,CASSEGVAGVYEQYF
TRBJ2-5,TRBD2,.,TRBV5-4,TGTGCCAGCAGCTCTTTAGCGGGAGGGGGGGAGACCCAGTACTTC,CASSSLAGGGETQYF
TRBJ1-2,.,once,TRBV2,TGTGCCAGCAGTGAAAGGACAGCTAACTATGGCTACACCTTC,CASSERTANYGYTF
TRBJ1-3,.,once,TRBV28,TGTGCCAGCAGTTTCGCGGGGTGGTCGGTGGACACCATATATTTT,CASSFAGWSVDTIYF
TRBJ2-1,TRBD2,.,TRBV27,TGTGCCAGCAGTTTCCTAGCGGTCAATGAGCAGTTCTTC,CASSFLAVNEQFF
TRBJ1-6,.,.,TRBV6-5,TGTGCCAGCAGCGTAGACAGGTTTTGGAATTCACCCCTCCACTTT,CASSVDRFWNSPLHF
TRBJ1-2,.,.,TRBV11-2,TGTGCCAGCAGCCCCAGTGGAGGGTATGGCTACACCTTC,CASSPSGGYGYTF
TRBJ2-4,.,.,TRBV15,TGTGCCACCAGCAATAGATCTGGGGACACACTAAGTCACATTCAGTACTTC,CATSNRSGDTLSHIQYF
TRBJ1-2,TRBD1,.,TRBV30,TGTGCCTGGAGTCGGAGCGGGACAGAGTATGGCTACACCTTC,CAWSRSGTEYGYTF
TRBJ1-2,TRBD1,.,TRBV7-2,TGTGCCAGCAGCTTAAACAGGGGCTATGGCTACACCTTC,CASSLNRGYGYTF
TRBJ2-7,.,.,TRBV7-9,TGTGCCAGCAGCGCACTGATTACAGGGAACTACGAGCAGTACTTC,CASSALITGNYEQYF